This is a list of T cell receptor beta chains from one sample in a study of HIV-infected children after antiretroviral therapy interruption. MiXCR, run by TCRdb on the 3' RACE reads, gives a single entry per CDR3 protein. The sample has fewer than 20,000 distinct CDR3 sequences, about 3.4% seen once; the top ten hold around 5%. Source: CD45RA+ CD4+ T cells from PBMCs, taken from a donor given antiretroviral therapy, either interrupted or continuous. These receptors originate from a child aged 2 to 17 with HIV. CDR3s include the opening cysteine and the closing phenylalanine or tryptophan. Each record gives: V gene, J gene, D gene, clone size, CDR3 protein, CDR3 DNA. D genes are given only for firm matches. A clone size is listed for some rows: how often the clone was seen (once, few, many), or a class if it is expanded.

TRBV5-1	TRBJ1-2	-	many	CASSLGTGANGYTF	TGCGCCAGCAGCTTGGGTACGGGGGCCAATGGCTACACCTTC
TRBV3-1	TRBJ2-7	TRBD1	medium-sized	CASSHLPGTDLYEQYF	TGTGCCAGCAGCCATTTACCCGGGACAGACCTCTACGAGCAGTACTTC
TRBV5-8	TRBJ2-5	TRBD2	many	CASSPPNAGGRREAQYF	TGTGCCAGCAGCCCCCCCAACGCGGGCGGGAGAAGAGAGGCCCAGTACTTC
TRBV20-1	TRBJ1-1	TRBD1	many	CSAREGGGSTEAFF	TGCAGTGCTAGAGAAGGGGGCGGGAGCACTGAAGCTTTCTTT
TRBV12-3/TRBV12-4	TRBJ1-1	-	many	CASSYRERTEAFF	TGTGCCAGCAGTTACAGGGAAAGGACTGAAGCTTTCTTT
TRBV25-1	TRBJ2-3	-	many	CASRDITDTQYF	TGTGCCAGCAGAGACATCACAGATACGCAGTATTTT
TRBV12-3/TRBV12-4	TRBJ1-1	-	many	CASTIEATDLEAFF	TGTGCCAGCACCATAGAGGCCACCGATCTCGAAGCTTTCTTT
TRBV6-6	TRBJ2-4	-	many	CASGDTSQNTLYF	TGTGCCAGCGGTGACACTAGTCAAAACACCTTGTACTTT
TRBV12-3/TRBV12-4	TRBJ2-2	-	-	CASSLGSVRLNTGELFF	TGTGCCAGCAGTTTAGGTAGTGTTCGCCTCAACACCGGGGAGCTGTTTTTT
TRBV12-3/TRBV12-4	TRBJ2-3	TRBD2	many	CASSSSGGLTDTQYF	TGTGCCAGCAGCAGTAGCGGGGGACTCACAGATACGCAGTATTTT
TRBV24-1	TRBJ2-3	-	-	CATLPGAAPTDTQYF	TGTGCCACCCTACCAGGAGCGGCCCCCACAGATACGCAGTATTTT
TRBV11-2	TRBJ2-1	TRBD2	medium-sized	CASRAGGLRNEQFF	TGTGCCAGCCGGGCGGGAGGTCTAAGGAATGAGCAGTTCTTC
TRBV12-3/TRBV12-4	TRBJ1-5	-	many	CASSSGFASLASNQPQHF	TGTGCCAGCAGTTCCGGATTCGCTTCCCTGGCGAGCAATCAGCCCCAGCATTTT
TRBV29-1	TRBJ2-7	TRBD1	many	CSVETGGREQYF	TGCAGCGTTGAAACAGGGGGTCGAGAGCAGTACTTC
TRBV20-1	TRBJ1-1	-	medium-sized	CSADLNTEAFF	TGCAGTGCTGACTTGAACACTGAAGCTTTCTTT
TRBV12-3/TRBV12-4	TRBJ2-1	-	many	CASSNVGDEQFF	TGTGCCAGCAGCAACGTCGGGGATGAGCAGTTCTTC
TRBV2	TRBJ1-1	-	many	CASKRTDTEAFF	TGTGCCAGCAAACGGACAGACACTGAAGCTTTCTTT
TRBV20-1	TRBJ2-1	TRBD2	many	CSARDPTSGGTYNEQFF	TGCAGTGCTAGAGATCCAACTAGCGGGGGGACCTACAATGAGCAGTTCTTC
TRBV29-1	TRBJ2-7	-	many	CSISDVIHGEQYF	TGCAGCATCTCGGACGTTATACACGGGGAGCAGTACTTC
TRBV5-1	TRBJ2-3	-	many	CASSSDGVDTQYF	TGCGCCAGCAGTAGTGATGGGGTAGATACGCAGTATTTT
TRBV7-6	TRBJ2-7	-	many	CASSSRENYEQYF	TGTGCCAGCAGCTCCCGAGAGAACTACGAGCAGTACTTC
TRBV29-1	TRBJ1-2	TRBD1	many	CSVGGTGNGDGYTF	TGCAGCGTTGGTGGGACAGGAAATGGGGATGGCTACACCTTC
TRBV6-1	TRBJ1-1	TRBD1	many	CASSPRDRGLRGVSEAFF	TGTGCCAGCAGTCCCAGAGACAGGGGGCTCCGGGGGGTGTCTGAAGCTTTCTTT
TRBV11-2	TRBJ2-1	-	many	CASSSFNEQFF	TGTGCCAGCAGCTCATTCAATGAGCAGTTCTTC
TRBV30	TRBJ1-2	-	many	CAQEGGGYGYTF	TGTGCCCAAGAGGGCGGCGGCTATGGCTACACCTTC
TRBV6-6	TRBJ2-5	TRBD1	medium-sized	CASGTGNQDTQYF	TGTGCCAGCGGGACAGGGAACCAAGACACCCAGTACTTT
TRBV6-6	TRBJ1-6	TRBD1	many	CASRGQGNSPLYF	TGTGCCAGCAGAGGACAGGGGAATTCGCCCCTCTACTTT
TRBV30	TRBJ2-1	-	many	CAWSWSGAPNEQFF	TGTGCCTGGAGTTGGTCTGGGGCCCCTAATGAGCAGTTCTTC
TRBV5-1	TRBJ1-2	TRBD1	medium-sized	CASTSTGQGAYGYTF	TGCGCCAGCACCTCAACGGGACAGGGGGCCTATGGCTACACCTTC
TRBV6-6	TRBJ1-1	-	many	CASSRNKNTEAFF	TGTGCCAGCAGCCGAAACAAGAACACTGAAGCTTTCTTT
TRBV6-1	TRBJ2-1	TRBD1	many	CASRASGGAFYNEQFF	TGTGCCAGCAGGGCCTCAGGGGGCGCTTTCTACAATGAGCAGTTCTTC
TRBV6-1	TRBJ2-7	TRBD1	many	CASTTIGQGRHEQYF	TGTGCCAGCACTACGATAGGACAGGGGCGGCACGAGCAGTACTTC
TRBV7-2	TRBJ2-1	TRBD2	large	CASSLWTSGTTYNEQFF	TGTGCCAGCAGCTTATGGACTAGCGGGACGACCTACAATGAGCAGTTCTTC
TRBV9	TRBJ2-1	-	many	CASSPWETYNEQFF	TGTGCCAGCAGCCCGTGGGAAACCTACAATGAGCAGTTCTTC
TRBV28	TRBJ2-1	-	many	CASSSVKNEQFF	TGTGCCAGCAGTTCTGTCAAGAATGAGCAGTTCTTC
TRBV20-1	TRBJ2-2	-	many	CSAPISRGIGELFF	TGCAGTGCTCCGATCTCACGGGGGATCGGGGAGCTGTTTTTT
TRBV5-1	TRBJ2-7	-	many	CASSLEGRSEQYF	TGCGCCAGCAGCTTGGAGGGGAGGAGCGAGCAGTACTTC
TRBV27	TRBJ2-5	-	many	CASSFRGPQETQYF	TGTGCCAGCAGTTTCAGGGGACCTCAAGAGACCCAGTACTTC
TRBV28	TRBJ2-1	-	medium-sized	CASRDIAYSYNEQFF	TGTGCCAGCAGAGACATAGCGTACTCCTACAATGAGCAGTTCTTC
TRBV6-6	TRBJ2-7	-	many	CASSYGGFLVHEQYF	TGTGCCAGCAGTTATGGGGGGTTTCTGGTCCACGAGCAGTACTTC
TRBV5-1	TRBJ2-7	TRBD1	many	CASSFGDRRAYEQYF	TGTGCCAGCAGCTTCGGGGACAGGAGAGCCTACGAGCAGTACTTC
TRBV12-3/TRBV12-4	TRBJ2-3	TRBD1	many	CASSLDRDRVDGAETLYF	TGTGCAAGCAGCTTAGACCGGGACAGGGTGGACGGTGCAGAAACGCTGTATTTT